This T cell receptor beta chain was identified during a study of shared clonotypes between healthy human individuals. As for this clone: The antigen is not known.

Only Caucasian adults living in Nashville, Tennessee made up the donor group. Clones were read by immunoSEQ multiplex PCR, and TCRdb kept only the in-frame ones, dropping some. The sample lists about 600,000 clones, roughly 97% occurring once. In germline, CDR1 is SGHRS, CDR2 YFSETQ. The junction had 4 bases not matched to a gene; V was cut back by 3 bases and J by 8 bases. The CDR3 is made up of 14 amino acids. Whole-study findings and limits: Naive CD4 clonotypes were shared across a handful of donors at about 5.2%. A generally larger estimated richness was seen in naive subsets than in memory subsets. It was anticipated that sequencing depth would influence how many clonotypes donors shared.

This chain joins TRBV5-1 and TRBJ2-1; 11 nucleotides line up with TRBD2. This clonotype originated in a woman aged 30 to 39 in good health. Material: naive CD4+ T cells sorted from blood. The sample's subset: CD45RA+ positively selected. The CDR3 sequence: CASSYSGRDYEQFF. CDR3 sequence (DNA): TGCGCCAGCAGCTATAGCGGGAGGGACTATGAGCAGTTCTTC.